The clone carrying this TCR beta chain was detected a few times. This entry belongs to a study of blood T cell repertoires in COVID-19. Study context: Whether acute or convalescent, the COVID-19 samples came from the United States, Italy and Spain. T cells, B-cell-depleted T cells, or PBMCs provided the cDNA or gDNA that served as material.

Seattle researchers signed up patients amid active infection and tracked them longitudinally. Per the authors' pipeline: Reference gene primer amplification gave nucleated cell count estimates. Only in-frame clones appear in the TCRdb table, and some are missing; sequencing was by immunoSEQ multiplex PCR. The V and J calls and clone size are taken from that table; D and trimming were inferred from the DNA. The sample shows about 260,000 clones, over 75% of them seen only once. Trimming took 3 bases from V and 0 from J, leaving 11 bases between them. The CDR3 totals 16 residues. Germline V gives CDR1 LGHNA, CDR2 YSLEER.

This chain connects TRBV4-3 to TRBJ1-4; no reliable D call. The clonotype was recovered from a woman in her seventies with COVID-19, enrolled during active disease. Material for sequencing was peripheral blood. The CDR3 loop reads CASSQGGLTTNEKLFF. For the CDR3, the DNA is TGCGCCAGCAGCCAGGGCGGGCTTACAACTAATGAAAAACTGTTTTTT.